Given below is one T cell receptor (beta chain) in context. Looked up from germline, CDR1 is LNHDA and CDR2 is SQIVND (reference sequence). There are 17 residues in the CDR3. V shed 0 bases and J 2 bases; nucleotides not matched to a gene: 6. The treatment is: 19 received Ad26.COV2.S at low or high dose, single or two shots; roughly five received placebo; per-sample allocation not given. Samples came from day 63 after the first vaccine or placebo injection. An 18-55-year-old adult in Boston served as donor. Clones were read by immunoSEQ multiplex PCR, and TCRdb kept only the in-frame ones, dropping some. This sample has about 410,000 clones, with 92% found just once. The data are from a study of Ad26.COV2.S vaccination and SARS-CoV-2 variants. Study context: Donor got 5x10^10 or 1x10^11 viral particles of Ad26.COV2.S.

This receptor was taken from a person between 18 and 59 years old who received the Ad26.COV2.S COVID-19 vaccine or a placebo. Here the sequenced sample was peripheral blood, taken in a trial of Ad26.COV2.S vaccine versus placebo. The chain links TRBV19 to TRBJ2-3; 9 bases match TRBD2. For the CDR3, the DNA is TGTGCCAGTAGTATAGAACTAGCGGGCTCATTCACAGATACGCAGTATTTT. As protein: CASSIELAGSFTDTQYF.